This T cell receptor beta chain was retrieved from a study of glioma-infiltrating T cells. The iRepertoire nested amplicon-rescue multiplex PCR amplified TCR alpha and beta CDR3s from RNA. Tissue mRNA or PBMC total RNA, roughly 85-450 ng, went into one-step reverse transcription and amplification. TCRdb recomputed calls from the multiplex PCR reads with MiXCR, one row per CDR3 protein. Of around 130,000 distinct CDR3 sequences in the sample, approximately 26% were seen once. Germline V gives CDR1 LNHDA, CDR2 SQIVND (reference sequence). V gave up 6 bases and J gave up 2 bases, with 16 bases separating them. The CDR3 has 15 residues. Study-wide points: CDR3 overlap between tissue and blood was very small. Above-expected tissue-blood divergence occurred in all gliomas, most in low-grade ones.

This clonotype was observed a few times. The antigen remains unidentified. This chain uses TRBV19 with TRBJ1-1; weak D call: TRBD1 (5 bases). The receptor comes from a human donor with low-grade glioma or glioblastoma, undergoing nonglioma brain surgery, or in good health (not recorded which). The sequenced material came from glioma tissue, nonneoplastic brain tissue, or PBMCs (not recorded which). The CDR3 reads CASSSPQGSNTEAFF. CDR3 DNA sequence: TGTGCCAGTAGCAGCCCCCAGGGATCCAACACTGAAGCTTTCTTT.